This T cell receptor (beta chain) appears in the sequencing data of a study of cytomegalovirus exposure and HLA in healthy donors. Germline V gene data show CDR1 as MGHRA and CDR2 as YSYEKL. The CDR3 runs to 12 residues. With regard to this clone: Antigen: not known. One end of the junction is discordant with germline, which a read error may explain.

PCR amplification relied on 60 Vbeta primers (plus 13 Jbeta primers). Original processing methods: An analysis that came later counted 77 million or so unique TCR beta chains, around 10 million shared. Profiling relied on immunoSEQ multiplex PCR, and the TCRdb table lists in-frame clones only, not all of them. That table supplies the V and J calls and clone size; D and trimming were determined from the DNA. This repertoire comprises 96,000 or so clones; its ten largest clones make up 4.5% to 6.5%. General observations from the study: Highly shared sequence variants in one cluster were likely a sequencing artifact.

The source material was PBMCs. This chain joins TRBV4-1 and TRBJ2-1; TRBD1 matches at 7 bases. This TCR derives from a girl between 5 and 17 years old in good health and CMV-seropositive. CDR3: CASRQEDRAVLF. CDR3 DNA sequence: TGCGCCAGCAGACAAGAAGACAGGGCCGTACTCTTC.